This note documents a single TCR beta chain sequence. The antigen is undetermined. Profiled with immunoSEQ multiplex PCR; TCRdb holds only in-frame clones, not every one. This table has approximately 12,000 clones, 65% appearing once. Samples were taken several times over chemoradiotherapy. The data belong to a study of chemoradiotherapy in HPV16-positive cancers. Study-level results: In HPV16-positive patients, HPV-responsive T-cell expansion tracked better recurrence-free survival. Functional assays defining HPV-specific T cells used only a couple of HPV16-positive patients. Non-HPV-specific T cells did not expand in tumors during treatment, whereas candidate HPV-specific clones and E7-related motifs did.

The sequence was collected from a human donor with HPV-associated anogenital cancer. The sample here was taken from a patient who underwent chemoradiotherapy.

CDR3 nucleotides: TGCGCCAGCAGCGCCGGATGGAACACCGGGGAGCTGTTTTTT. Translating gives CASSAGWNTGELFF. The chain joins TRBV4-3 to TRBJ2-2; D unclear. CDR3 length equals 14 residues. Germline V lookup: CDR1 LGHNA, CDR2 YSLEER. Trimming took off 5 bases at V and 1 base at J, with 8 bases between the two ends.